This paragraph reports one T cell receptor beta chain. No antigen is known for it. This specimen belongs to a study of CD4 T cells in relation to SARS-CoV-2 and coronaviruses. The CDR3 is 14 residues long. Trimming took off 4 bases at V and 6 bases at J, with 14 bases between the two ends. The germline V gene has CDR1 LNHDA and CDR2 SQIVND (reference sequence). Libraries were prepared by immunoSEQ multiplex PCR; TCRdb keeps only in-frame clonotypes and omits some of them. The data hold some 45,000 clones, with roughly 87% observed a single time. The specimen was naive CD4+ T cells from PBMCs, cultured in vitro. Subset reported: naive CD4+ T cells isolated by negative enrichment. V and J are TRBV19 and TRBJ2-3; tentatively, D is TRBD2 (5 bases). This TCR was recovered from an adult with COVID-19. The CDR3 region has the DNA TGTGCCAGTAGTAGTGCGGGCGTCGGGGATACGCAGTATTTT. This gives the protein CASSSAGVGDTQYF.